This T cell receptor beta chain was profiled in a study of blood T cell repertoires in COVID-19. About the study: Sources were T cells, B-cell-depleted T cells, or PBMCs; the material itself was cDNA or gDNA.

CDR1 is KGHSH and CDR2 is LQKENI in the germline V gene. This CDR3 contains 14 residues. V dropped 3 bases and J dropped 1; count of bases not matched to a gene: 2. Original analysis: Reference gene primer amplification in the assay estimated nucleated cell counts. Profiling relied on immunoSEQ multiplex PCR, and the TCRdb table lists in-frame clones only, not all of them. From that table come the V and J calls and clone size; the DNA was used to work out D and trimming. The profile shows 60,000 to 80,000 clones, roughly 85% of them singletons. The receptor comes from a man aged 45-65 years with acute or convalescent COVID-19. Sequenced: peripheral blood. The chain couples TRBV18 to TRBJ1-1; 7 bases agree with TRBD1. This chain's CDR3 is CASSPTGWNTEAFF. The CDR3 nucleotides read TGTGCCAGCTCACCGACAGGGTGGAACACTGAAGCTTTCTTT.